This passage covers 25 T cell receptor beta chains from one sample sequenced in a study of T cells after yellow fever vaccination. TCRdb recomputed calls from the 5' RACE reads with MiXCR, one row per CDR3 protein. Among around 230,000 distinct CDR3 sequences, 5.5% to 8.5% were seen once, and the ten largest hold 0.85% to 1.2%. The sequencing used CD4+ T cells sorted from PBMCs, collected on the day of the yellow fever booster vaccination. The receptors were sampled from a man aged 30 to 45 who received the YFV17D yellow fever vaccine.

The chain links TRBV5-5 to TRBJ2-5; 8 bases match TRBD2. V trimming: 0 bases; J trimming: 0 bases; junction bases outside the gene matches: 4. CDR1 SGHKS and CDR2 YYEKEE come from the germline V gene (reference sequence). This CDR3 region has 16 residues. CDR3 residues: CASSLAGGGYQETQYF. CDR3 coding DNA: TGTGCCAGCAGCTTGGCGGGGGGGGGCTACCAAGAGACCCAGTACTTC. The full variable domain, with the rest looked up from reference TRBV5-5 and TRBJ2-5, is DAGVTQSPTHLIKTRGQQVTLRCSPISGHKSVSWYQQVLGQGPQFIFQYYEKEERGRGNFPDRFSARQFPNYSSELNVNALLLGDSALYLCASSLAGGGYQETQYFGPGTRLLVL.

This clonotype came up many times. V and J are TRBV12-3 or TRBV12-4 and TRBJ2-7; D call uncertain. This CDR3 is 14 amino acids long. Trimming pared 3 bases from V and 2 bases from J, leaving 11 bases between. The CDR3 here is CASSLVSLAYEQYF. CDR3 nucleotides: TGTGCCAGCAGTTTGGTATCGCTAGCCTACGAGCAGTACTTC.

J is TRBJ1-1 and V is TRBV14, with D uncertain. V dropped 0 bases and J dropped 4 bases, with 12 bases sitting between them. This CDR3 comprises 15 residues. CDR1 and CDR2 (germline): SGHDN, FVKESK. CDR3 sequence reads: CASSQDSFERTEAFF. The CDR3 DNA follows: TGTGCCAGCAGCCAAGATTCTTTTGAGCGCACTGAAGCTTTCTTT.

This clonotype was detected many times. The gene calls are TRBV5-4 and TRBJ2-7; D unclear. V was trimmed by 2 bases and J by 2 bases, leaving 5 bases between them. Germline-derived CDR1 and CDR2 are SGHNT and YYREEE (reference sequence). This CDR3 region has 12 residues. In DNA, the CDR3 is TGTGCCAGCAGCTTTATGGCCTACGAGCAGTACTTC. This codes for CASSFMAYEQYF.

This clonotype was counted at least ten times. This chain uses TRBV7-3 with TRBJ2-2; no reliable D call. This CDR3 region has 13 residues. The germline V gene has CDR1 SGHTA and CDR2 FQGTGA. The ends were cut back, 5 bases at V and 8 bases at J, with 12 bases in the middle. The CDR3 DNA reads TGTGCCAGCAGCATGCTAATGGAGGGGGAGCTGTTTTTT. It is translated as CASSMLMEGELFF.

The chain couples TRBV2 to TRBJ2-5; tentative D call: TRBD2 (6 bases). Germline assignment: CDR1 SNHLY and CDR2 FYNNEI. Trimming took off 9 bases at V and 4 bases at J, with 15 bases between the two ends. This CDR3 region has 13 residues. The CDR3 DNA reads as TGTGCCAGTGCACGGGACTCTAGAGAGACCCAGTACTTC. It encodes CASARDSRETQYF.

The CDR3 region has the DNA TGTGCCAGTCGACTGGGGGTTCTCAGCACAGATACGCAGTATTTT. Translating it yields CASRLGVLSTDTQYF. The chain combines TRBV28 with TRBJ2-3, with D possibly being TRBD1 or TRBD2 (5 bases each). The CDR3 sequence is 15 residues long. Germline lookup yields CDR1 MDHEN and CDR2 SYDVKM. V was shortened by 9 bases and J by 0 bases, with 16 bases between the two germline ends.

This clonotype has at least ten counts. The rearrangement links TRBV3-1 to TRBJ1-2; D is unclear. Trimming left V 0 bases short and J 0 bases short, with 11 bases between. In germline, CDR1 is LGHDT, CDR2 YNNKEL (reference sequence). This CDR3 contains 16 residues. CDR3 sequence (DNA): TGTGCCAGCAGCCAAGAAGCAGTGAATGCTAACTATGGCTACACCTTC. Translation gives CASSQEAVNANYGYTF.

A few counts support this clonotype. This chain connects TRBV5-1 to TRBJ1-1, with D unclear. Germline V gene data show CDR1 as SGHRS and CDR2 as YFSETQ. Between the trimmed V and J ends, which lost 0 bases and 2 bases, there was a span of 8 bases. The CDR3 totals 14 residues. CDR3 protein: CASSLDQVNTEAFF. CDR3 sequence (DNA): TGCGCCAGCAGCTTGGATCAGGTAAACACTGAAGCTTTCTTT.

The chain has TRBV27 and TRBJ2-3; the match to TRBD2 covers 9 bases. Germline CDR1 and CDR2: MNHEY and SMNVEV (reference sequence). V shed 6 bases, J shed 4 bases, and the junction held 5 bases outside the gene matches. This CDR3 contains 14 residues. The CDR3 region has the DNA TGTGCCAGCAGAGACTTAGCGGGAGCAGATACGCAGTATTTT. It encodes CASRDLAGADTQYF.

This clonotype was picked up many times. The V and J genes are TRBV3-1 and TRBJ1-1, with D hard to call. Trimming removed 0 bases from V and 7 bases from J, with 9 bases in between. The germline CDR1 and CDR2 sequences are LGHDT and YNNKEL (reference sequence). The CDR3 sequence is 13 residues long. CDR3 loop: CASSQDRRNEAFF. DNA of the CDR3: TGTGCCAGCAGCCAAGACAGGCGAAATGAAGCTTTCTTT.

This clonotype was recorded at least ten times. The chain uses TRBV7-2 and TRBJ2-1, with 9 bases fitting TRBD2. The ends lost 5 bases at V and 9 bases at J; junction bases unmatched: 11. This CDR3 is 15 amino acids long. CDR1 and CDR2 (germline): SGHTA, FQGNSA. CDR3 DNA: TGTGCCAGCAGCGCGGTAGCGGGAGTCCCCTCTGAGCAGTTCTTC. Translation: CASSAVAGVPSEQFF.

The chain combines TRBV6-1 with TRBJ2-3; 9 positions agree with TRBD2. The CDR3 runs to 17 residues. Germline V gene lookup returns CDR1 MNHNS and CDR2 SASEGT. V trimming: 6 bases; J trimming: 5 bases; junction bases outside the gene matches: 15. The CDR3 DNA reads TGTGCCAGCAGCCCCTACTTTCATAGCGGGAGAGGAGATACGCAGTATTTT. It codes for CASSPYFHSGRGDTQYF.

This clonotype was picked up many times. This sequence joins TRBV20-1 and TRBJ1-2; TRBD1 agrees at 8 bases. The CDR3 runs 15 residues. After removal of 0 bases from V and 8 bases from J, the junction contained 11 bases not matched to a gene. Germline CDR1 is DFQATT and CDR2 is SNEGSKA (reference sequence). The CDR3 protein is CSARETRQGARGYTF. DNA of the CDR3: TGCAGTGCTAGAGAAACGCGGCAGGGGGCGCGCGGCTACACCTTC.

The chain is built from TRBV27 and TRBJ2-5; perhaps TRBD1 as D (6 bases). The CDR3 runs to 13 residues. V was cut by 8 bases and J by 4 bases, with 14 bases left in between. Germline assignment: CDR1 MNHEY and CDR2 SMNVEV (reference sequence). The CDR3 here is CASCYRAAETQYF. The CDR3 region has the DNA TGTGCCAGCTGTTACAGGGCTGCAGAGACCCAGTACTTC.

This clonotype was counted between two and nine times. The V and J genes are TRBV11-2 and TRBJ2-1; D is uncertain. The CDR3 runs to 14 residues. Germline V gene sequence: CDR1 SGHAT, CDR2 FQNNGV. Trimming removed 5 bases from V and 10 bases from J, with 18 bases in between. The CDR3 bases are TGTGCCAGCAGCCCGGACGGACCCCCAAGGGAGCAGTTCTTC. Protein product: CASSPDGPPREQFF.

This chain connects TRBV18 to TRBJ2-5; D unclear. V lost 3 bases and J lost 2, with 10 bases in between. This CDR3 spans 14 amino acids. Germline loops: CDR1 KGHSH, CDR2 LQKENI. CDR3 bases: TGTGCCAGCTCACCCGGCGTACAGCAAGAGACCCAGTACTTC. Amino acid sequence: CASSPGVQQETQYF. The entire variable domain, with the rest obtained from reference TRBV18 and TRBJ2-5, is as follows: NAGVMQNPRHLVRRRGQEARLRCSPMKGHSHVYWYRQLPEEGLKFMVYLQKENIIDESGMPKERFSAEFPKEGPSILRIQQVVRGDSAAYFCASSPGVQQETQYFGPGTRLLVL.

This clonotype was seen a few times. The chain links TRBV5-4 to TRBJ2-7, with D hard to call. Germline CDR1 and CDR2: SGHNT and YYREEE (reference sequence). Trimming left V 5 bases short and J 4 bases short, with 16 bases between. The CDR3 loop spans 14 amino acids. The CDR3 DNA is TGTGCCAGCAGTTTAGACATTGGGAAATACGAGCAGTACTTC. This gives the protein CASSLDIGKYEQYF. The whole variable domain, filled in from reference TRBV5-4 and TRBJ2-7, reads ETGVTQSPTHLIKTRGQQVTLRCSSQSGHNTVSWYQQALGQGPQFIFQYYREEENGRGNFPPRFSGLQFPNYSSELNVNALELDDSALYLCASSLDIGKYEQYFGPGTRLTVT.

The chain recombines TRBV7-3 with TRBJ2-5; a weak D match, TRBD2 (5 bases). Germline CDR1 is SGHTA and CDR2 is FQGTGA. CDR3 length: 13 amino acids. Trimming removed 1 base at V and 6 bases at J, with 9 bases between. The CDR3: CASSLSPSQTQYF. CDR3 sequence (DNA): TGTGCCAGCAGCTTAAGCCCTAGCCAGACCCAGTACTTC.

J is TRBJ2-5 and V is TRBV18; no definite D call. V was cut by 3 bases and J by 2 bases, with 13 bases left in between. The V gene's germline CDR1 is KGHSH and CDR2 LQKENI. The CDR3 spans 15 residues. CDR3 in DNA: TGTGCCAGCTCACCGTCTAGGTCAGGTCAAGAGACCCAGTACTTC. As protein: CASSPSRSGQETQYF.

This clonotype was detected ten times or more. The V gene is TRBV7-8, the J gene TRBJ2-3, with TRBD1 identical over 7 bases. Germline lookup yields CDR1 SGHVS and CDR2 FQNEAQ. The J segment lost 1 base and the V segment lost 10 bases, leaving 11 bases of the junction unmatched. This CDR3 contains 15 residues. Here the CDR3 reads CAILGGRGGTDTQYF. CDR3 DNA sequence: TGTGCCATCTTAGGGGGCCGCGGAGGCACAGATACGCAGTATTTT.

This clonotype was found a few times. The V call is TRBV2, the J call TRBJ2-6; 7 bases are shared with TRBD1. The trim removed 6 bases at V and 0 bases at J, leaving 8 bases unmatched. CDR1 and CDR2 from the germline V gene are SNHLY and FYNNEI. This CDR3 is 17 amino acids long. In DNA, the CDR3 is TGTGCCAGCAGAAAACCGGGACAGATCTCTGGGGCCAACGTCCTGACTTTC. The encoded protein is CASRKPGQISGANVLTF.

This clonotype was seen repeatedly, ten times or more. The DNA for the CDR3 is TGTGCCACCAGCACCTACAGGGAGAACCTGGCCCTCCACTTT. It codes for CATSTYRENLALHF. This sequence joins TRBV15 and TRBJ1-6; maybe TRBD1 (6 bases). This CDR3 is built from 14 residues. Trimming took off 4 bases at V and 14 bases at J, with 18 bases between the two ends. Germline lookup yields CDR1 LNHNV and CDR2 YYDKDF (reference sequence).

V is TRBV29-1 and J is TRBJ2-1, with TRBD2 identical over 10 bases. This CDR3 contains 17 residues. Germline CDR1 SQVTM, CDR2 ANQGSEA. The V and J ends lost 7 bases and 0 bases, in that order; junction bases with no gene match: 12. CDR3: CSDFGLAEASSYNEQFF. As DNA, the CDR3 is TGCAGCGACTTTGGACTAGCGGAAGCCAGCTCCTACAATGAGCAGTTCTTC.

This clonotype turned up a few times. The chain combines TRBV12-3 or TRBV12-4 with TRBJ1-2, with no clear D. The CDR3 is 13 amino acids. V was cut by 3 bases and J by 2 bases, with 7 bases left in between. DNA for the CDR3: TGTGCCAGCAGTTTCGAGGCCAACTATGGCTACACCTTC. This codes for CASSFEANYGYTF.